The rows below give T cell receptor beta chains drawn from one sample of a study of blood T cells in healthy people across ages. Each CDR3 protein gets one entry after TCRdb re-called the 5' RACE reads with MiXCR. This sample yields 800,000 or so distinct CDR3 sequences, of which around a quarter are seen a single time; more than 3% belongs to the top ten. These data were also filed under a second study, of T cells of mothers and their children.

Source material: blood. Receptors were obtained from a boy younger than 18 in good health. Each CDR3 is given with its conserved first and last residue. The D gene is left open where the match is weak. Where a row states a size, it is once, few, many or the class of an expanded clone; other rows omit it.

NA	NA	TRBV18	TRBJ1-4	CASSPSVREEKLLF	TGTGCCAGCTCACCTTCAGTGCGGGAAGAAAAACTGCTTTTT
NA	TRBD2	TRBV6-2/TRBV6-3	TRBJ2-3	CASSYPGLAGEGDTQYF	TGTGCCAGCAGTTACCCGGGACTAGCGGGAGAGGGGGATACGCAGTATTTT
few	NA	TRBV4-1	TRBJ2-7	CASSPDLGPVHEQYF	TGCGCCAGCAGCCCTGATCTGGGTCCTGTCCACGAGCAGTACTTC
few	TRBD2	TRBV3-1	TRBJ2-5	CASSQVWASGGEQETQYF	TGTGCCAGCAGCCAAGTGTGGGCCAGCGGGGGAGAGCAGGAGACCCAGTACTTC
NA	NA	TRBV27	TRBJ2-7	CASSTSTAEEQYF	TGTGCCAGCAGTACGAGTACAGCGGAGGAGCAGTACTTC
NA	TRBD2	TRBV4-1	TRBJ2-5	CASSPHRGGWRQETQYF	TGCGCCAGCAGCCCACATCGGGGGGGATGGAGACAAGAGACCCAGTACTTC
NA	NA	TRBV4-3	TRBJ2-1	CASSQDSSALYNEQFF	TGCGCCAGCAGCCAAGACTCCAGCGCACTATACAATGAGCAGTTCTTC
few	TRBD1	TRBV7-9	TRBJ2-5	CASSPAGTGPGYGEFF	TGTGCCAGCAGCCCCGCCGGGACAGGTCCCGGTTATGGAGAGTTCTTC
few	TRBD2	TRBV12-3/TRBV12-4	TRBJ2-5	CASSGLAGAEETQYF	TGTGCCAGCAGTGGACTAGCGGGAGCGGAGGAGACCCAGTACTTC
NA	TRBD1	TRBV28	TRBJ1-5	CASSPGQGLSQPQHF	TGTGCCAGCAGCCCGGGACAGGGGTTAAGTCAGCCCCAGCATTTT
NA	NA	TRBV29-1	TRBJ2-5	CSVGGPRRETQYF	TGCAGCGTTGGAGGTCCGCGGCGGGAGACCCAGTACTTC
few	TRBD1	TRBV7-8	TRBJ1-6	CASSFLRDRGDSPLHF	TGTGCCAGCAGTTTCCTCCGGGACAGGGGTGATTCACCCCTCCACTTT
few	NA	TRBV4-3	TRBJ1-1	CARSPDRANTEAFF	TGCGCCCGCAGCCCTGATCGGGCGAACACTGAAGCTTTCTTT
few	NA	TRBV4-2	TRBJ2-5	CASSQDNLAETQYF	TGTGCCAGCAGCCAAGATAATCTAGCGGAGACCCAGTACTTC
NA	TRBD1	TRBV3-1	TRBJ2-7	CASSAAWTGYEQYF	TGTGCCAGCAGCGCAGCCTGGACAGGGTACGAGCAGTACTTC
NA	NA	TRBV3-1	TRBJ1-1	CASSHSTASWGAFF	TGTGCCAGCAGCCACTCGACGGCCTCTTGGGGGGCTTTCTTT